This T cell receptor beta chain emerged from a study of T cell clonotyping in hematopoietic cell transplantation. Study background: Recipient samples before transplant were obtained post-cytoreduction. Regarding the study as a whole: No sorting was done, leaving CD4 and CD8 contributions mixed. Few recipient clonotypes overlapped donors; over 97% were de novo at given depth.

The germline V gene encodes CDR1 MGHRA and CDR2 YSYEKL. CDR3 length: 18 residues. J lost 3 bases, V lost 4 bases, and 11 bases had no gene match. Assay: immunoSEQ multiplex PCR; the TCRdb copy retains only in-frame clones and omits some. Of about 18,000 clones in the sample, roughly 83% were seen once. This clone was detected a few times. What it binds is not known. The sample's time point: recipient sample about 28 days before transplant, after cytoreduction. The gene calls are TRBV4-1 and TRBJ2-2; 10 bases align to TRBD2. This clonotype was sampled from a man aged 50-60 years with acute myeloid leukemia. Some clones in this sample may be carry-over from other donors' samples. Sample: peripheral blood mononuclear cells, taken before stem cell transplant. CDR3 nucleotide sequence: TGCGCCAGCAGCCCAGGGGCAGCGGGGGGGCTACACACCGGGGAGCTGTTTTTT. Translating it yields CASSPGAAGGLHTGELFF.